This T cell receptor (beta chain) appears in the sequencing data of a study of siplizumab effects on memory and regulatory T cells. Study outcomes and limitations: With siplizumab, mappable alloreactive CD4+ clones averaged about 70% Treg-derived, versus more than 25% in controls. Siplizumab, the agent tested, significantly reduced alloreactive sequences traceable to unstimulated CD4+ memory cells. Proliferating Tregs' suppressive function in siplizumab cultures went unconfirmed.

Concerning this clone itself: Its antigen is not known.

Around 94,000 TCR templates underwent assay in each sample. Some clones are missing from TCRdb's copy, which holds only in-frame ones; the method was immunoSEQ multiplex PCR. The sample lists some 100,000 clones, around 95% occurring once. There are 13 residues in the CDR3. The germline CDR1 and CDR2 sequences are LNHNV and YYDKDF (reference sequence). V lost 3 bases, J lost 8 bases, and 10 bases lay in between. The material sequenced was Tregs sorted from blood. The V call is TRBV15, the J call TRBJ1-4; a possible D gene is TRBD1 (5 bases). The clonotype originates from a human donor in good health. The CDR3 loop reads CATSRGPEEKLFF. CDR3 DNA sequence: TGTGCCACCAGCAGGGGACCGGAGGAAAAACTGTTTTTT.